The clone carrying this T cell receptor beta chain has only one observation. The CDR3 has 15 amino acids. V was clipped by 1 base and J by 8 bases, with 15 bases between them. Germline V gives CDR1 GTSNPN, CDR2 SVGIG (reference sequence). Time point of the sample: newly diagnosed GD, antithyroid drugs for less than 3 months. Scientists built the TCR library using RNA that was extracted from PBMCs. The data originate from a study of regulatory T cells in long-lasting Graves disease. The wider study: Graves' patients who were just diagnosed had used antithyroid drugs for under 3 months.

Arm-PCR of CDR3 regions with iRepertoire HTBI primers generated TCR beta libraries. TCRdb called the multiplex PCR reads again in MiXCR, with one record for every CDR3 protein. In the table there are hundreds of thousands of distinct CDR3 sequences, around 15% of which are singletons. This sample also belongs to another study, concerning T cells in Graves' hyperthyroidism and ophthalmopathy. That source adds: Stable disease denoted Graves' hyperthyroidism without ophthalmopathy progression within 18 months. The HTBI primer set served for first-round RT-PCR of the TCR CDR3.

Sequenced material: peripheral blood mononuclear cells (PBMCs), taken at new diagnosis, from a patient treated with antithyroid drugs. This clonotype was obtained from a woman in her 30s with Graves disease. The rearrangement joins TRBV30 to TRBJ1-6; possibly TRBD1 for D (5 bases). For the CDR3, the DNA is TGTGCCTGGAGTGCTTTACTGGGGGGAGATTCACCCCTCCACTTT. It is translated as CAWSALLGGDSPLHF.